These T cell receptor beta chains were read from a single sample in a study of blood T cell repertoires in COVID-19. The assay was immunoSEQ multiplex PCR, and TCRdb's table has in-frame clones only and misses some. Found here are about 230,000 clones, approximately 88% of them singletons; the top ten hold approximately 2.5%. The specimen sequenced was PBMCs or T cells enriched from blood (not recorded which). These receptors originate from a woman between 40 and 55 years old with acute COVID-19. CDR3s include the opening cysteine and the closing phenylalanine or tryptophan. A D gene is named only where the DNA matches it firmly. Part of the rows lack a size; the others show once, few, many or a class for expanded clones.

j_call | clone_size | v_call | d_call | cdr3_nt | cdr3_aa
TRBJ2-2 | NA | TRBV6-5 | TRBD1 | TGTGCCAGCAGTTCGGGACAGGGAAACACCGGGGAGCTGTTTTTT | CASSSGQGNTGELFF
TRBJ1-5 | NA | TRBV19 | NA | TGTGCCAGTAGTAGACCCCAAGTCGCCAGGGGCGGCAATCAGCCCCAGCATTTT | CASSRPQVARGGNQPQHF
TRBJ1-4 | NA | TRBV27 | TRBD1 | TGTGCCAGCAGTTCACCGGGACAGGGGCCCGAAAAACTGTTTTTT | CASSSPGQGPEKLFF
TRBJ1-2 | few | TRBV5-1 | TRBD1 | TGCGCCAGCAGCTGGGGCAGGGGGGCGAGAAACTATGGCTACACCTTC | CASSWGRGARNYGYTF
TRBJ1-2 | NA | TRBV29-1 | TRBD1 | TGCAGCGTCCGCGCCAGGGGGCTCGAAGGCTACACCTTC | CSVRARGLEGYTF
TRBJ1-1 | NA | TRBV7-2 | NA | TGTGCCAGCAGCTTAGCGTCGGGGTCGCGGTTGAACACTGAAGCTTTCTTT | CASSLASGSRLNTEAFF
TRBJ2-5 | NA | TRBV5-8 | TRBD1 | TGTGCCAGCAGCTTGCGACAGGGGTTGGGAGAGACCCAGTACTTC | CASSLRQGLGETQYF
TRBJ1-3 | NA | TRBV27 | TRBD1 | TGTGCCAGCAGTCCTAACCACAGGGACAGCTTCTCTGGAAACACCATATATTTT | CASSPNHRDSFSGNTIYF
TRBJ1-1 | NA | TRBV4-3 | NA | TGCGCCAGCAGCCAAGGAAGGCAGAGCGGTGAAGCTTTCTTT | CASSQGRQSGEAFF
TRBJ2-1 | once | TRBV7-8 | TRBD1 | TGTGCCAGCAGCCCCCGGGACAGCCTCTACAATGAGCAGTTCTTC | CASSPRDSLYNEQFF
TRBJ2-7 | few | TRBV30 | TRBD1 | TGTGCCTGGAGTTTAGGGGGCAGCTCCTACGAGCAGTACTTC | CAWSLGGSSYEQYF
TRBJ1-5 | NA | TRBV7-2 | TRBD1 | TGTGCCAGCAGCCCTCTGTCGGGACAGCACAATCAGCCCCAGCATTTT | CASSPLSGQHNQPQHF
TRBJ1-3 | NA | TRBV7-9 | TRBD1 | TGTGCCAGCAGCCGGAACATAGCCGGGACAGGGTTTGGAAACACCATATATTTT | CASSRNIAGTGFGNTIYF
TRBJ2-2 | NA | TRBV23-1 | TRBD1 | TGCGCCAGCAGTCAGGGGACAGGGGGAAGCGGGGAGCTGTTTTTT | CASSQGTGGSGELFF
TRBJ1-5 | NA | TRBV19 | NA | TGTGCCAGTAGTATAGGATCGGGGATGGGCAATCAGCCCCAGCATTTT | CASSIGSGMGNQPQHF
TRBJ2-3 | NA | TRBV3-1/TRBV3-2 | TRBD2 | TGTGCCAGCAGCCAAGGAACGGCGGGGGGGCGGGCAGATACGCAGTATTTT | CASSQGTAGGRADTQYF
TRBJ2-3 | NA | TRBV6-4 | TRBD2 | TGTGCCAGCAGTCCACTAGCGGGGGACCTCCGAAATACGCAGTATTTT | CASSPLAGDLRNTQYF
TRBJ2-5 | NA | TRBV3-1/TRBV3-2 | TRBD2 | TGTGCCAGCAGCCAAGAGGCTAGCGGGAGCCCCACCACCCAAGAGACCCAGTACTTC | CASSQEASGSPTTQETQYF
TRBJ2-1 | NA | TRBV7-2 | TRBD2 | TGTGCCAGCAGCCCTAGCGGGAGGGCGAGAAATGAGCAGTTCTTC | CASSPSGRARNEQFF
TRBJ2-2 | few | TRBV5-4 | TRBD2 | TGTGCCAGCAGCTCCGGGCCCCCACTAGCGGGCGGAAACACCGGGGAGCTGTTTTTT | CASSSGPPLAGGNTGELFF
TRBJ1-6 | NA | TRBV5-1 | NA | TGCGCCAGCAGCTTGGCTGGGCAGGATAATTCACCCCTCCACTTT | CASSLAGQDNSPLHF
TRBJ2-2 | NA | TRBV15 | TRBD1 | TGTGCCACCAGCCCAACAGGGGGCCTATTGAACACCGGGGAGCTGTTTTTT | CATSPTGGLLNTGELFF
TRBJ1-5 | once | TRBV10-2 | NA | TGCGCCAGCAGTGAAACGGACAGAACGCAGCCCCAGCATTTT | CASSETDRTQPQHF
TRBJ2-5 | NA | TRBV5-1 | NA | TGCGCCAGCAGCATAAGGACAGACCAAGAGACCCAGTACTTC | CASSIRTDQETQYF
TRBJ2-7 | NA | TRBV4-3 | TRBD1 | TGCGCCAGCAGCCCCGGGACAGGGACCTACGAGCAGTACTTC | CASSPGTGTYEQYF
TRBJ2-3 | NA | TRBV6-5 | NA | TGTGCCAGCAGTACCTACAGCTTTAGCACAGATACGCAGTATTTT | CASSTYSFSTDTQYF
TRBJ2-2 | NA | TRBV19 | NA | TGTGCCAGTAGTATGAGATTGGGGAACAGGGCGGCCGGGGAGCTGTTTTTT | CASSMRLGNRAAGELFF
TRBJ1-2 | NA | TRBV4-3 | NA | TGCGCCAGCAGCCCCCAAACCCTCAGTCCCTATGGCTACACCTTC | CASSPQTLSPYGYTF
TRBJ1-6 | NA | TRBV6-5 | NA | TGTGCCAGCGGATCGGGATTTAATTCACCCCTCCACTTT | CASGSGFNSPLHF
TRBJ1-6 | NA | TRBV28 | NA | TGTGCCAGCAGTTTGGGGGGTAGGGTACCCCTCCACTTT | CASSLGGRVPLHF
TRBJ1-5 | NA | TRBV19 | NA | TGTGCCAGTAGTATAGACGGCAGGGCAGCGCCCCAGCATTTT | CASSIDGRAAPQHF
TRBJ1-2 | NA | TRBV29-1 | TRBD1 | TGCAGCGTTGAGGCCTGGGACAGGGCCAACTATGGCTACACCTTC | CSVEAWDRANYGYTF
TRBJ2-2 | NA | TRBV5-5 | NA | TGTGCCAGCAGCTTGGAGGGACAAAGGACCGGGGAGCTGTTTTTT | CASSLEGQRTGELFF
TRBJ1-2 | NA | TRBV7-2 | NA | TGTGCCAGCAGGACCTGGGGAGTGGGAGACTATGGCTACACCTTC | CASRTWGVGDYGYTF
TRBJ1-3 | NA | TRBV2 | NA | TGTGCCAGCAAATCTACTAGGTACGGAAACACCATATATTTT | CASKSTRYGNTIYF
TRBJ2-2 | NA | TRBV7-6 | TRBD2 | TGTGCCAGCAGCTTAGCGGGAGGGCCTGGGGCCGGGGAGCTGTTTTTT | CASSLAGGPGAGELFF
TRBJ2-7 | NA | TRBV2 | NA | TGTGCCAGCAGTGAGCAGAGAGGCCCCTACGAGCAGTACTTC | CASSEQRGPYEQYF
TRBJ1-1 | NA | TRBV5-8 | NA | TGTGCCAGCAGGACACGAAACACTGAAGCTTTCTTT | CASRTRNTEAFF
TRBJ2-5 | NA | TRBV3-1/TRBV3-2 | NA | TGTGCCAGCGGGGCCAGGGCGGAGGAGACCCAGTACTTC | CASGARAEETQYF